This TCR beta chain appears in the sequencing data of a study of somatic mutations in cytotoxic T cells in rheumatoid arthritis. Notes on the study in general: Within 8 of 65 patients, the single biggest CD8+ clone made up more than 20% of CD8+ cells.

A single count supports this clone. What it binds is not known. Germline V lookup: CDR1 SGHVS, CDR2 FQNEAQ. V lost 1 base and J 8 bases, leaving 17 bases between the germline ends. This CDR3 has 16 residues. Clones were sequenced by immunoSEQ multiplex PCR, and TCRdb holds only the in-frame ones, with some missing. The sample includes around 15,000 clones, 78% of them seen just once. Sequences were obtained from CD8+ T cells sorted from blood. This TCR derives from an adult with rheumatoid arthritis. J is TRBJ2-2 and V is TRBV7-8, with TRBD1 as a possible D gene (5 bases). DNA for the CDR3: TGTGCCAGCAGCTTAGTGCCAGGGTTCAACCCGGGGGAGCTGTTTTTT. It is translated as CASSLVPGFNPGELFF.